The 15 T cell receptor beta chains below come from one sample, sequenced in a study of a mutant IDH1 vaccine in newly diagnosed glioma. The antigens these receptors bind are not known. Time point meaning: week 47, end of study. In the vaccine, a single dose held 300 ug of the mutant IDH1 20-mer peptide, along with topical imiquimod. Only in-frame clones appear in the TCRdb table, and some are missing; sequencing was by immunoSEQ multiplex PCR. The table records under 30,000 clones, almost 85% of them present only once. This material consisted of PBMCs, taken from a glioma patient whose treatment included an IDH1 peptide vaccine. These receptors were taken from a man in his forties with glioma.

V gene TRBV25-1 combines with J gene TRBJ1-4; D possibly corresponds to TRBD1 (6 bases). V lost 11 bases and J 11 bases, leaving 21 bases between the germline ends. The germline gives CDR1 MGHDK, CDR2 SYGVNS. CDR3 size: 13 residues. CDR3 sequence reads: CAGEDSQLAKLFF. Here the CDR3 DNA reads TGTGCCGGCGAGGACAGCCAGTTGGCTAAACTGTTTTTT.

The V and J genes are TRBV7-9 and TRBJ1-4, with D maybe TRBD1 (6 bases). V gave up 3 bases and J gave up 3 bases, with 11 bases separating them. The length of the CDR3 is 15 residues. CDR1 and CDR2 from the germline V gene are SEHNR and FQNEAQ (reference sequence). This chain's CDR3 is CASSFVGAPNEKLFF. In nucleotides, the CDR3 is TGTGCCAGCAGCTTCGTGGGGGCCCCTAATGAAAAACTGTTTTTT.

V and J are TRBV29-1 and TRBJ2-5; 11 nucleotides agree with TRBD1. Unmatched junction bases numbered 10, after V lost 5 bases and J lost 5 bases. The CDR3 loop spans 15 amino acids. Germline assignment: CDR1 SQVTM and CDR2 ANQGSEA. The CDR3 DNA follows: TGCAGCGTTCTGAGGACAGGGGGCTTGAGGGAGACCCAGTACTTC. Translated: CSVLRTGGLRETQYF.

The V call is TRBV6-6, the J call TRBJ2-1, with 8 bases that match TRBD2. Trimming at V came to 5 bases and at J to 1 base, leaving 4 bases not matched to a gene. Germline-derived CDR1 and CDR2 are MNHNY and SVGAGI (reference sequence). The CDR3 contains 15 residues. The chain's CDR3 is CASSPREGSYNEQFF. In nucleotides, the CDR3 is TGTGCCAGCAGTCCCCGGGAGGGGTCCTACAATGAGCAGTTCTTC.

This clone appeared a single time. The chain couples TRBV11-3 to TRBJ2-3; 7 bases map to TRBD2. Germline V CDR1 and CDR2: SGHNT, YENEEA. The V segment lost 4 bases and the J segment 2 bases; nucleotides outside the gene matches: 3. The CDR3 loop spans 14 amino acids. CDR3 DNA sequence: TGTGCCAGCAGCTCCCGGGGGGACACAGATACGCAGTATTTT. Its protein product is CASSSRGDTDTQYF.

This clone was observed once. J is TRBJ1-1 and V is TRBV2; no definite D call. CDR3 size: 11 residues. The V and J ends lost 3 bases and 11 bases respectively, with 10 bases between them. Per the germline V gene, CDR1 is SNHLY and CDR2 is FYNNEI. This chain's CDR3 is CASSDGRKAFF. Written as DNA, the CDR3 is TGTGCCAGCAGTGATGGACGGAAGGCTTTCTTT.

V gene TRBV7-8 combines with J gene TRBJ2-5; 15 bases fit TRBD2. The germline V gene encodes CDR1 SGHVS and CDR2 FQNEAQ. This CDR3 contains 16 residues. The J segment lost 5 bases and the V segment lost 5 bases, leaving 6 bases of the junction unmatched. CDR3 sequence reads: CASSGWTSGRGETQYF. In DNA form, the CDR3 reads TGTGCCAGCAGCGGGTGGACTAGCGGGAGGGGGGAGACCCAGTACTTC.

The chain uses TRBV27 and TRBJ1-2; D possibly corresponds to TRBD1 (6 bases). The CDR3 sequence is 15 residues long. Germline CDR1 is MNHEY and CDR2 is SMNVEV (reference sequence). With 7 bases removed from V and 1 base from J, the gap between germline ends came to 16 bases. The CDR3 reads CASKTGGLINYGYTF. As DNA, the CDR3 is TGTGCCAGCAAAACGGGGGGGCTGATTAACTATGGCTACACCTTC.

The J gene is TRBJ2-5, the V gene TRBV7-2, with 8 bases fitting TRBD1. The germline V gene has CDR1 SGHTA and CDR2 FQGNSA. Germline trimming cut 4 bases from V and 7 bases from J; bases unmatched to any gene: 11. The CDR3 length is 15 residues. CDR3 protein: CASSSRGPQTGTQYF. The CDR3 DNA is TGTGCCAGCAGCTCCAGGGGGCCGCAAACAGGGACCCAGTACTTC.

The chain recombines TRBV6-1 with TRBJ2-3, with 8 bases fitting TRBD1. The CDR3 contains 15 residues. Germline assignment: CDR1 MNHNS and CDR2 SASEGT. Trimming removed 4 bases from V and 4 bases from J; junction bases left unmatched: 7. The CDR3 bases are TGTGCCAGCAGTGCTGGACAGGGACGAGCAGATACGCAGTATTTT. It is translated as CASSAGQGRADTQYF.

The CDR3 protein is CASSVGRDTNTGELFF. The CDR3 nucleotides read TGTGCCAGCAGCGTAGGGAGGGACACGAACACCGGGGAGCTGTTTTTT. The genes are TRBV9 and TRBJ2-2; D is perhaps TRBD1 or TRBD2 (6 bases each). This CDR3 comprises 16 residues. The ends were cut back, 0 bases at V and 0 bases at J, with 9 bases in the middle. The germline CDR1 and CDR2 sequences are SGDLS and YYNGEE.

This chain joins TRBV7-8 and TRBJ1-1, with 8 bases aligning to TRBD1. After removal of 1 base from V and 4 bases from J, the junction contained 5 bases not matched to a gene. Germline V CDR1 and CDR2: SGHVS, FQNEAQ. The CDR3 extends over 15 amino acids. The CDR3 loop is CASSLERQGFTEAFF. CDR3 bases: TGTGCCAGCAGCTTAGAAAGACAGGGGTTCACTGAAGCTTTCTTT.

The chain recombines TRBV27 with TRBJ1-2, with TRBD1 as a possible D gene (5 bases). CDR3 size: 13 residues. The ends were cut back, 0 bases at V and 6 bases at J, with 8 bases in the middle. The germline CDR1 and CDR2 sequences are MNHEY and SMNVEV (reference sequence). The CDR3 loop reads CASSLSAGNGYTF. The DNA for the CDR3 is TGTGCCAGCAGTTTATCGGCAGGGAATGGCTACACCTTC.

The V call is TRBV7-7, the J call TRBJ2-2, with TRBD2 matching 7 bases. This CDR3 has 14 amino acids. With V trimmed by 5 bases and J by 6 bases, 6 bases remained unmatched. Germline V lookup: CDR1 SSHAT, CDR2 FNYEAQ (reference sequence). DNA for the CDR3: TGTGCCAGCAGCCCCCGAGGGAGGGCCGGGGAGCTGTTTTTT. It is translated as CASSPRGRAGELFF.

The chain couples TRBV27 to TRBJ1-3; D is perhaps TRBD1 (5 bases). CDR3 size: 12 residues. Trimming shortened V by 11 bases and J by 0 bases, and 8 bases separated the two germline ends. Germline V lookup: CDR1 MNHEY, CDR2 SMNVEV (reference sequence). As DNA, the CDR3 is TGTGCCGCGGGGGGCTCTGGAAACACCATATATTTT. Protein: CAAGGSGNTIYF.